This T cell receptor (beta chain) was obtained from a study of blood T cell repertoires in COVID-19. The V and J ends lost 2 bases and 6 bases, in that order; junction bases with no gene match: 5. Germline V gene data show CDR1 as MNHNY and CDR2 as SVGAGI (reference sequence). The CDR3 is made up of 16 amino acids. TCRdb's copy holds only in-frame clones and misses some; the assay was immunoSEQ multiplex PCR. The sample records approximately 150,000 clones, around nine tenths being singletons. The chain links TRBV6-6 to TRBJ2-1, with 12 nucleotides matching TRBD2. This TCR was sampled from a man aged 45-65 years with active or convalescent COVID-19. Sequenced input: peripheral blood. For the CDR3, the DNA is TGTGCCAGCAGTTACGGATCTAGCGGGAGGGGCAATGAGCAGTTCTTC. It translates to CASSYGSSGRGNEQFF.